Presented here are 14 T cell receptor beta chains from one specimen sequenced in a study of blood T cell repertoires in COVID-19. Assay: immunoSEQ multiplex PCR; the TCRdb copy retains only in-frame clones and omits some. The data show roughly 100,000 clones, approximately 80% seen once. The sequenced sample was peripheral blood. The receptor source for this set is a man aged 70-80 years with acute or convalescent COVID-19.

The count of this clone is one. V usage is TRBV6-5 and J usage is TRBJ1-2; D perhaps matches TRBD1 (6 bases). CDR1 is MNHEY and CDR2 is SVGAGI in the germline V gene. Trimming removed 4 bases at V and 6 bases at J, with 18 bases between. The CDR3 is 15 residues long. CDR3 nucleotide sequence: TGTGCCAGCAGTTTCGGACAGAGCTCCCCTAATGGCTACACCTTC. As protein: CASSFGQSSPNGYTF.

This clone has only a few counts. The rearrangement joins TRBV12-5 to TRBJ1-2; 7 bases line up with TRBD1. J gave up 8 bases and V 1 base, and 4 bases lay outside the gene matches. Germline values: CDR1 LGHNT, CDR2 FRNRAP. The CDR3 is 13 residues long. The CDR3 DNA is TGTGCTAGTGGTTTGGAGACAGGGCGAGGCTACACCTTC. It codes for CASGLETGRGYTF.

This chain uses TRBV9 with TRBJ2-2; 7 bases align to TRBD1. The V and J ends lost 3 bases and 1 base, in that order; junction bases with no gene match: 3. Germline V CDR1 and CDR2: SGDLS, YYNGEE. The CDR3 has 15 amino acids. Here the CDR3 DNA reads TGTGCCAGCAGCGACCGGGACAGGAACACCGGGGAGCTGTTTTTT. Translated, it gives CASSDRDRNTGELFF. Full variable domain (rest looked up from reference TRBV9 and TRBJ2-2): DSGVTQTPKHLITATGQRVTLRCSPRSGDLSVYWYQQSLDQGLQFLIQYYNGEERAKGNILERFSAQQFPDLHSELNLSSLELGDSALYFCASSDRDRNTGELFFGEGSRLTVL.

This chain joins TRBV5-5 and TRBJ2-5, with unresolved D. The germline CDR1 and CDR2 sequences are SGHKS and YYEKEE (reference sequence). There are 14 residues in the CDR3. V gave up 4 bases and J gave up 1 base, with 11 bases separating them. For the CDR3, the DNA is TGTGCCAGCAGCCCCCAGGTGGGCCAAGAGACCCAGTACTTC. Protein: CASSPQVGQETQYF.

This clone came up many times. The chain is built from TRBV10-3 and TRBJ1-1; TRBD1 might be the D (5 bases). The CDR3 covers 14 residues. V was cut by 6 bases and J by 5 bases, with 16 bases left in between. Per germline, CDR1 ENHRY and CDR2 SYGVKD. The CDR3 region has the DNA TGTGCCATCAGGCCCCCGGGGGAGGGGACTGAAGCTTTCTTT. This gives the protein CAIRPPGEGTEAFF.

This clone was seen a few times. The chain carries TRBV27 and TRBJ2-7; D is perhaps TRBD1 (5 bases). The V gene lost 6 bases and the J gene lost 4 bases, with 16 bases spanning the gap. The CDR3 has 14 amino acids. CDR1 is MNHEY, CDR2 SMNVEV, per germline (reference sequence). The CDR3 reads CASSLTGRFYEQYF. Here the CDR3 DNA reads TGTGCCAGCAGCCTAACAGGCCGTTTTTACGAGCAGTACTTC.

The chain employs TRBV9 and TRBJ2-5, with D perhaps TRBD2 (5 bases). The CDR3 has 15 amino acids. V was cut by 3 bases and J by 0 bases, with 12 bases left in between. Germline V gives CDR1 SGDLS, CDR2 YYNGEE. The CDR3 sequence is CASSGLSSYQETQYF. As DNA, the CDR3 is TGTGCCAGCAGCGGACTGTCTAGCTACCAAGAGACCCAGTACTTC.

The rearrangement uses TRBV15 and TRBJ2-1, with 11 nucleotides matching TRBD2. Per the germline V gene, CDR1 is LNHNV and CDR2 is YYDKDF (reference sequence). V shed 5 bases and J 3 bases; nucleotides not matched to a gene: 6. The CDR3 runs to 16 residues. In nucleotides, the CDR3 is TGTGCCACCAGCGGGACGGGACTAGCGGTCTACAATGAGCAGTTCTTC. The encoded protein is CATSGTGLAVYNEQFF.

This clone was picked up a small number of times. This chain connects TRBV6-5 to TRBJ2-7; 10 bases are shared with TRBD2. V lost 5 bases, J lost 5 bases, and 3 bases stayed unmatched. Germline CDR1 is MNHEY and CDR2 is SVGAGI. The CDR3 extends over 13 amino acids. The CDR3, as DNA: TGTGCCAGCAGTAGCGGGAGGGGCCACGAGCAGTACGTC. It encodes CASSSGRGHEQYV.

The V and J genes are TRBV28 and TRBJ1-5; no clear D. There are 13 residues in the CDR3. Germline CDR1 and CDR2: MDHEN and SYDVKM. Trimming removed 2 bases from V and 8 bases from J, with 10 bases in between. DNA for the CDR3: TGTGCCAGCAGTTTAACGGGATTGAAGCCCCAGCATTTT. It specifies CASSLTGLKPQHF.

CDR3 protein: CASSSSFAGTNTGELFF. DNA for the CDR3: TGTGCCAGCAGTTCGTCGTTTGCCGGGACTAACACCGGGGAGCTGTTTTTT. The gene calls are TRBV27 and TRBJ2-2, with D maybe TRBD2 (6 bases). The germline V gene has CDR1 MNHEY and CDR2 SMNVEV (reference sequence). V was pared by 4 bases and J by 2 bases, with 17 bases between. The CDR3 totals 17 residues.

The gene calls are TRBV6-5 and TRBJ1-4; possibly TRBD1 for D (6 bases). The V and J ends lost 5 bases and 3 bases respectively, with 7 bases between them. The germline V gene encodes CDR1 MNHEY and CDR2 SVGAGI. The CDR3 has 13 amino acids. The CDR3 sequence is CASSPGANEKLFF. In nucleotides, the CDR3 is TGTGCCAGCAGTCCAGGGGCTAATGAAAAACTGTTTTTT.

The rearrangement joins TRBV5-1 to TRBJ2-1; D perhaps matches TRBD1 (5 bases). CDR1 is SGHRS and CDR2 is YFSETQ in the germline V gene. The CDR3 totals 16 residues. V shed 4 bases and J shed 1 base, with 15 bases lying between them. CDR3 region: CASSHKEGESYNEQFF. In nucleotides, the CDR3 is TGCGCCAGCAGCCACAAGGAAGGGGAATCCTACAATGAGCAGTTCTTC.

This clone was counted a single time. V is TRBV6-6 and J is TRBJ1-6, with 9 bases aligning to TRBD1. J was trimmed by 16 bases and V by 0 bases; bases with no gene match: 1. In germline, CDR1 is MNHNY, CDR2 SVGAGI (reference sequence). The CDR3 length is 12 residues. The CDR3 spells CASSYSTGGLHF. In DNA, the CDR3 is TGTGCCAGCAGTTACTCGACAGGGGGTCTCCACTTT.